This TCR beta chain was found in a study of early T cells in non-severe SARS-CoV-2 infection. Study details: The authors sequenced bulk RNA from unsorted whole blood, leaving chains unpaired.

Many counts were recorded for this clonotype. What it recognizes is unknown. General study points: Anti-spike CD8 responses were favored by VDJdb matching, which missed private and CD4 specificities.

This CDR3 has 11 residues. Germline-derived CDR1 and CDR2 are GTSNPN and SVGIG (reference sequence). Trimming stripped 1 base from V and 13 bases from J, with 10 bases between. Tagging with unique molecular identifiers was applied to individual cDNA molecules. TCRdb ran MiXCR on the 5' RACE reads and lists one entry per CDR3 protein. The data show 60,000 to 70,000 distinct CDR3 sequences, 5% to 6.5% seen once. J is TRBJ2-2 and V is TRBV30; a possible D gene is TRBD2 (5 bases). The TCR originated in an adult who was a healthcare worker with PCR-confirmed SARS-CoV-2 infection or an uninfected control (not recorded which). Sequences were derived from whole blood, sampled at baseline. The CDR3 DNA is TGTGCCTGGAGTGGAGGGCAGGCGCTGTTTTTT. The encoded protein is CAWSGGQALFF.